A selection of T cell receptor beta chains follows, all from one sample in a study of blood T cells in healthy people across ages. In TCRdb, the 5' RACE reads were re-called with MiXCR into one record per CDR3 protein. The sample shows around 990,000 distinct CDR3 sequences, roughly two fifths of them seen only once. The sample consisted of blood. The receptors stem from a man younger than 35 in good health. The CDR3 runs from the conserved cysteine through the conserved F or W. Each record gives: J gene, V gene, clone size, D gene, CDR3 DNA, CDR3 protein. The D gene is left open where the match is weak. For some rows the clone size is stated as once, few or many, or as a class when expanded; others skip it.

j_call: TRBJ1-2
v_call: TRBV15
clone_size: many
d_call: -
cdr3_nt: TGTGCCACCAGCGTTGGACCGACCCTTAACTATGGCTACACCTTC
cdr3_aa: CATSVGPTLNYGYTF

j_call: TRBJ2-1
v_call: TRBV20-1
clone_size: -
d_call: -
cdr3_nt: TGCAGTGCCCAGGGAAGCACCAGGGGGGCAGCAAATGAGCAGTTCTTC
cdr3_aa: CSAQGSTRGAANEQFF

j_call: TRBJ2-2
v_call: TRBV6-5
clone_size: -
d_call: TRBD2
cdr3_nt: TGTGCCAGCATCGCTAGCGGGAACACCAGGGAGCTGTTTTTT
cdr3_aa: CASIASGNTRELFF

j_call: TRBJ2-3
v_call: TRBV20-1
clone_size: -
d_call: TRBD1
cdr3_nt: TGCAGTGCTAGAGTGGCGGGCAGGGGGTTGAGAGATACGCAGTATTTT
cdr3_aa: CSARVAGRGLRDTQYF

j_call: TRBJ2-5
v_call: TRBV20-1
clone_size: few
d_call: TRBD2
cdr3_nt: TGCAGTGCTAGAGAGGGGAGCGGGGGCACCAATGAGCAGTACTTC
cdr3_aa: CSAREGSGGTNEQYF

j_call: TRBJ2-7
v_call: TRBV6-2/TRBV6-3
clone_size: -
d_call: TRBD2
cdr3_nt: TGTGCCAGCAGTTGGGAGGGGAACTCCTACGAGCAGTACTTC
cdr3_aa: CASSWEGNSYEQYF

j_call: TRBJ2-1
v_call: TRBV12-3/TRBV12-4
clone_size: -
d_call: -
cdr3_nt: TGTGCCGGCAGCGCGACCTTAGATGAGCAGTTCTTC
cdr3_aa: CAGSATLDEQFF

j_call: TRBJ1-2
v_call: TRBV12-3/TRBV12-4
clone_size: -
d_call: -
cdr3_nt: TGTGCCAGCAGTTTTAGTCCAGGACAGTACTATGGCTACACCTTC
cdr3_aa: CASSFSPGQYYGYTF

j_call: TRBJ1-1
v_call: TRBV20-1
clone_size: few
d_call: -
cdr3_nt: TGCAGTGCCACGACAGGCATGAACACTGAAGCTTTCTTT
cdr3_aa: CSATTGMNTEAFF

j_call: TRBJ1-2
v_call: TRBV29-1
clone_size: many
d_call: -
cdr3_nt: TGCAGCGTAACACAGAAACAGGGTCGATATGGCTACACCTTC
cdr3_aa: CSVTQKQGRYGYTF

j_call: TRBJ1-2
v_call: TRBV20-1
clone_size: -
d_call: -
cdr3_nt: TGCAGTGCGGCCCCTTCTCTAGGGGACTATGGCTACACCTTC
cdr3_aa: CSAAPSLGDYGYTF

j_call: TRBJ2-1
v_call: TRBV5-6
clone_size: -
d_call: TRBD2
cdr3_nt: TGTGCCAGCAGCTTTATGCTAGCGGGGGGGCCAAGTGAGCAGTTCTTC
cdr3_aa: CASSFMLAGGPSEQFF

j_call: TRBJ2-3
v_call: TRBV4-2
clone_size: -
d_call: -
cdr3_nt: TGTGCCAGCAGCCTTCGAATAGCAGCTAGCACAGATACGCAGTATTTT
cdr3_aa: CASSLRIAASTDTQYF

j_call: TRBJ2-3
v_call: TRBV7-9
clone_size: -
d_call: -
cdr3_nt: TGTGCCAGCAGCCGTCTGGACAGCCGCACAGATACGCAGTATTTT
cdr3_aa: CASSRLDSRTDTQYF

j_call: TRBJ1-4
v_call: TRBV29-1
clone_size: many
d_call: -
cdr3_nt: TGCAGCGTGGCTGGGGGAGAAATTGGGGAAAAACTGTTTTTT
cdr3_aa: CSVAGGEIGEKLFF

j_call: TRBJ2-7
v_call: TRBV4-3
clone_size: few
d_call: -
cdr3_nt: TGCGCCAGCAGCCAAGATCTGGCAGGGTCCTACGAGCAGTACTTC
cdr3_aa: CASSQDLAGSYEQYF

j_call: TRBJ1-2
v_call: TRBV2
clone_size: -
d_call: -
cdr3_nt: TGTGCCAGCGCTGAAGGGAGTTTGGACACCTTC
cdr3_aa: CASAEGSLDTF

j_call: TRBJ2-3
v_call: TRBV6-5
clone_size: -
d_call: -
cdr3_nt: TGTGCCAGCAGCCTCGGGCCAAATTCAGATACGCAGTATTTT
cdr3_aa: CASSLGPNSDTQYF

j_call: TRBJ2-3
v_call: TRBV12-5
clone_size: -
d_call: -
cdr3_nt: TGTGCTAGTGCGAGTCAAGCAGATACGCAGTATTTT
cdr3_aa: CASASQADTQYF

j_call: TRBJ2-2
v_call: TRBV7-9
clone_size: once
d_call: -
cdr3_nt: TGTGCCAGCAGCTTAGCGGCGGGTGAGGAAACCGGGGAGCTGTTTTTT
cdr3_aa: CASSLAAGEETGELFF

j_call: TRBJ1-2
v_call: TRBV9
clone_size: -
d_call: TRBD1
cdr3_nt: TGTGCCAGCAGCGGGGGACAGGGGGTTACCTATGGCTACACCTTC
cdr3_aa: CASSGGQGVTYGYTF

j_call: TRBJ1-2
v_call: TRBV20-1
clone_size: few
d_call: -
cdr3_nt: TGCAGTGCTAGAGATGCCGTCAACTATGGCTACACCTTC
cdr3_aa: CSARDAVNYGYTF

j_call: TRBJ1-4
v_call: TRBV20-1
clone_size: -
d_call: -
cdr3_nt: TGCAGTGCTGGAAATAATGAAAAACTGTTTTTT
cdr3_aa: CSAGNNEKLFF

j_call: TRBJ1-3
v_call: TRBV30
clone_size: -
d_call: -
cdr3_nt: TGTGCCTGGACCGGGACCCTGGCAAACACCATATATTTT
cdr3_aa: CAWTGTLANTIYF

j_call: TRBJ2-2
v_call: TRBV7-3
clone_size: few
d_call: -
cdr3_nt: TGTGCCAGCAGCGTACAGGGTTTCGGGGAGCTGTTTTTT
cdr3_aa: CASSVQGFGELFF

j_call: TRBJ1-2
v_call: TRBV7-9
clone_size: -
d_call: -
cdr3_nt: TGTGCCAGCAGCCTGGGAGGGGGACCACACTATGGCTACACCTTC
cdr3_aa: CASSLGGGPHYGYTF

j_call: TRBJ1-2
v_call: TRBV20-1
clone_size: -
d_call: TRBD1
cdr3_nt: TGCAGTGCTGCACCCGGGACAGGGGTTGTTTATGGCTACACCTTC
cdr3_aa: CSAAPGTGVVYGYTF

j_call: TRBJ2-1
v_call: TRBV20-1
clone_size: many
d_call: TRBD2
cdr3_nt: TGCAGTGCTGGGACTAGCGGGGGGGCCTACAATGAGCAGTTCTTC
cdr3_aa: CSAGTSGGAYNEQFF

j_call: TRBJ2-2
v_call: TRBV4-1
clone_size: -
d_call: -
cdr3_nt: TGCGCCAGCAGCCAAGATCACCAGCGACCGTCCAACACCGGGGAGCTGTTTTTT
cdr3_aa: CASSQDHQRPSNTGELFF

j_call: TRBJ2-3
v_call: TRBV30
clone_size: once
d_call: TRBD2
cdr3_nt: TGTGCCTGGAGTGTACTTGCGGGGGGTGGCACAGATACGCAGTATTTT
cdr3_aa: CAWSVLAGGGTDTQYF

j_call: TRBJ1-4
v_call: TRBV4-1
clone_size: -
d_call: -
cdr3_nt: TGCGCCAGCAGCCAAGTTGCCCGGGGGGTTGAAGAAAAACTGTTTTTT
cdr3_aa: CASSQVARGVEEKLFF

j_call: TRBJ2-3
v_call: TRBV21-1
clone_size: -
d_call: -
cdr3_nt: TGTGCCAGCAGCAAACGCCGAGACAGGGATAGCACAGATACGCAGTATTTT
cdr3_aa: CASSKRRDRDSTDTQYF

j_call: TRBJ2-7
v_call: TRBV7-9
clone_size: -
d_call: -
cdr3_nt: TGTGCCAGCAGCTTAGCGTCCAGGGGCTCCTACGAGCAGTACTTC
cdr3_aa: CASSLASRGSYEQYF

j_call: TRBJ2-5
v_call: TRBV20-1
clone_size: -
d_call: TRBD1
cdr3_nt: TGCAGTGCTCTCCAGACAGGGGGCAAATTAATCGAGTACTTC
cdr3_aa: CSALQTGGKLIEYF

j_call: TRBJ1-1
v_call: TRBV25-1
clone_size: few
d_call: -
cdr3_nt: TGTGCCAGCAGTATTGGGGCGAACACTGAAGCTTTCTTT
cdr3_aa: CASSIGANTEAFF

j_call: TRBJ2-5
v_call: TRBV20-1
clone_size: -
d_call: TRBD1
cdr3_nt: TGCAGTGCTAGGGACAGGGCCTGGGAGACCCAGTACTTC
cdr3_aa: CSARDRAWETQYF

j_call: TRBJ1-1
v_call: TRBV6-5
clone_size: -
d_call: -
cdr3_nt: TGTGCCAGCAGCCCCCGGGACAACACTGAAGCTTTCTTT
cdr3_aa: CASSPRDNTEAFF

j_call: TRBJ2-1
v_call: TRBV28
clone_size: -
d_call: -
cdr3_nt: TGTGCCAGCACGCCACCAGCGCGGGCAACCTACAATGAGCAGTTCTTC
cdr3_aa: CASTPPARATYNEQFF

j_call: TRBJ1-2
v_call: TRBV29-1
clone_size: -
d_call: -
cdr3_nt: TGCAGCGTTGATCGGGGGGCCAGAGACTATGGCTACACCTTC
cdr3_aa: CSVDRGARDYGYTF

j_call: TRBJ1-2
v_call: TRBV6-2/TRBV6-3
clone_size: many
d_call: -
cdr3_nt: TGTGCCAGCAGTTACGGGGGTGGTGGCTACACCTTC
cdr3_aa: CASSYGGGGYTF

j_call: TRBJ1-2
v_call: TRBV5-1
clone_size: -
d_call: TRBD1
cdr3_nt: TGCGCCAGCAGCTTGGACAGGGGGCGCGAAGGCTACACCTTC
cdr3_aa: CASSLDRGREGYTF

j_call: TRBJ1-2
v_call: TRBV7-2
clone_size: -
d_call: TRBD1
cdr3_nt: TGTGCCAGCAGCTTAGGCGGGACAGGGGGCAACTATGGCTACACCTTC
cdr3_aa: CASSLGGTGGNYGYTF

j_call: TRBJ2-7
v_call: TRBV27
clone_size: few
d_call: TRBD1
cdr3_nt: TGTGCCAGCAGGAAAGGGGGCTCTAGGTACGAGCAGTACTTC
cdr3_aa: CASRKGGSRYEQYF

j_call: TRBJ2-2
v_call: TRBV18
clone_size: -
d_call: -
cdr3_nt: TGTGCCAGCTCACCACCGTCTAGGGTTGGCACCGGGGAGCTGTTTTTT
cdr3_aa: CASSPPSRVGTGELFF